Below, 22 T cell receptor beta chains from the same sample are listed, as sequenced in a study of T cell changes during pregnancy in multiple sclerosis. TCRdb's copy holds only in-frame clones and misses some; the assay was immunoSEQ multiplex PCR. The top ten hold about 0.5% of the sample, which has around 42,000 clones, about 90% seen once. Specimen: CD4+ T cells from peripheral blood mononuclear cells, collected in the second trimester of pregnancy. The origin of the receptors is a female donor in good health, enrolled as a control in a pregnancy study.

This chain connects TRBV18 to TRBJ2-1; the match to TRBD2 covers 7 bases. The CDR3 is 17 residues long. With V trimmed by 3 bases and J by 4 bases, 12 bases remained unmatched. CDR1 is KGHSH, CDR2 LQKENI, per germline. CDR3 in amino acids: CASSPSFGAGTYNEQFF. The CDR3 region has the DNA TGTGCCAGCTCACCGTCTTTCGGAGCGGGGACTTACAATGAGCAGTTCTTC.

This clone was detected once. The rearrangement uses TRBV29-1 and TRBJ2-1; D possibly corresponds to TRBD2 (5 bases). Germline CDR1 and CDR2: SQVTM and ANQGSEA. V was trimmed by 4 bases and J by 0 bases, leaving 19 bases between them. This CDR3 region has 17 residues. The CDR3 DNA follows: TGCAGCGTTGCCGTTCTGGTGTGGGAGAGCTCCTACAATGAGCAGTTCTTC. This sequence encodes CSVAVLVWESSYNEQFF.

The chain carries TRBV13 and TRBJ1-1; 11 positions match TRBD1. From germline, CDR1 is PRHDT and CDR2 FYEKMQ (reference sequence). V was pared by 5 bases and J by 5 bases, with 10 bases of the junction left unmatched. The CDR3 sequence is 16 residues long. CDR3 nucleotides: TGTGCCAGCAGCCAAAATCCGGGACAGGGGGTTACTGAAGCTTTCTTT. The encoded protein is CASSQNPGQGVTEAFF.

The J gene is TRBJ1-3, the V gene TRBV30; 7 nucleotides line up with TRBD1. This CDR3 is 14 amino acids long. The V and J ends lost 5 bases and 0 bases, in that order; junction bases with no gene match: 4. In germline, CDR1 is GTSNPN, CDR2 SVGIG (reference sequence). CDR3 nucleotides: TGTGCCTGGTCGGACAGGAGCTCTGGAAACACCATATATTTT. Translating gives CAWSDRSSGNTIYF.

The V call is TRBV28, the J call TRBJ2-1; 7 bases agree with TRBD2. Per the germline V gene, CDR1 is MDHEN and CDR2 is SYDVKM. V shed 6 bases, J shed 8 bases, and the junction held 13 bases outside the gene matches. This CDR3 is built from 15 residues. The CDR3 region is CASSLSGKPWDEQFF. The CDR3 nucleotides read TGTGCCAGCAGCCTCAGCGGGAAGCCCTGGGATGAGCAGTTCTTC.

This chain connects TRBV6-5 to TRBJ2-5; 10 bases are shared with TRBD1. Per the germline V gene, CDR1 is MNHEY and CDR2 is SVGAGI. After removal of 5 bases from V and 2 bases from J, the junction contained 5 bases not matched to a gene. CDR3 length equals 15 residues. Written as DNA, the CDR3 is TGTGCCAGCAGTCCCCCGGGACAGGGGCAAGAGACCCAGTACTTC. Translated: CASSPPGQGQETQYF.

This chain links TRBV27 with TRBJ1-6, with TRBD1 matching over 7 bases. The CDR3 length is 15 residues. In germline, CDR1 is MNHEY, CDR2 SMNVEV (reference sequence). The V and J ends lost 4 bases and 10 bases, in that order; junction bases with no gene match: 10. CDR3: CASSSGQVANSPLHF. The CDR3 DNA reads TGTGCCAGCAGTTCAGGACAGGTCGCAAACTCACCCCTCCACTTT.

CDR3 bases: TGTGCCAGCAGTTCCCAAGCGGGATTTGCCTACAATGAGCAGTTCTTC. Amino acid sequence: CASSSQAGFAYNEQFF. The chain carries TRBV28 and TRBJ2-1; 7 bases align to TRBD2. In germline, CDR1 is MDHEN, CDR2 SYDVKM. V shed 4 bases and J 2 bases; nucleotides not matched to a gene: 8. This CDR3 is 16 amino acids long.

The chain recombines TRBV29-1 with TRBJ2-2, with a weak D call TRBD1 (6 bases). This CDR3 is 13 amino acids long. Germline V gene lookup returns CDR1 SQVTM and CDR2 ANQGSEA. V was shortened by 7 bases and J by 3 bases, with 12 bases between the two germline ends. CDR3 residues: CSAGEGDTGELFF. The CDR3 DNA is TGCAGCGCAGGGGAAGGAGACACCGGGGAGCTGTTTTTT.

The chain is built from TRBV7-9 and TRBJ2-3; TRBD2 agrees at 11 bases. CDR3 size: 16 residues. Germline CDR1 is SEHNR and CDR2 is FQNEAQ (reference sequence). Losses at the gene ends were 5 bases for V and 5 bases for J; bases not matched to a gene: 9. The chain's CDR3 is CASSSPTSGKVDTQYF. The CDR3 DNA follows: TGTGCCAGCAGCAGCCCGACTAGCGGGAAGGTAGATACGCAGTATTTT.

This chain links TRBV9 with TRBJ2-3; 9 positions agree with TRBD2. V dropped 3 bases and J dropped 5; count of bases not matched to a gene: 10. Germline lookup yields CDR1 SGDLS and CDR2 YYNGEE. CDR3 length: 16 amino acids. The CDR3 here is CASSEWAGGLLDTQYF. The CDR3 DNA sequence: TGTGCCAGCAGCGAGTGGGCGGGGGGGCTCTTAGATACGCAGTATTTT.

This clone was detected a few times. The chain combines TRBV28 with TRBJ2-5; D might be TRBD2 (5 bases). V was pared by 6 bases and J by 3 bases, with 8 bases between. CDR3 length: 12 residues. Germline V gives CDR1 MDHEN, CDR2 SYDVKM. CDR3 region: CASRAGKETQYF. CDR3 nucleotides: TGTGCCAGCAGAGCCGGGAAAGAGACCCAGTACTTC.

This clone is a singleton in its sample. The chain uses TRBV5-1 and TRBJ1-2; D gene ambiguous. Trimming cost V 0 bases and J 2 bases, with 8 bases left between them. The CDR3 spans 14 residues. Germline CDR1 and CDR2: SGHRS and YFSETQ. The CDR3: CASSLGHTNYGYTF. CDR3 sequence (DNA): TGCGCCAGCAGCTTGGGACACACCAACTATGGCTACACCTTC.

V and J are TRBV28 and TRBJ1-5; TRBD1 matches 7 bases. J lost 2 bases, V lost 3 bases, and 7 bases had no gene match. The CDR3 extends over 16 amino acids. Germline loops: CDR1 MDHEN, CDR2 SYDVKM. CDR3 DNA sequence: TGTGCCAGCAGTTTCGACAGGGTCTTTCGCAATCAGCCCCAGCATTTT. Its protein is CASSFDRVFRNQPQHF.

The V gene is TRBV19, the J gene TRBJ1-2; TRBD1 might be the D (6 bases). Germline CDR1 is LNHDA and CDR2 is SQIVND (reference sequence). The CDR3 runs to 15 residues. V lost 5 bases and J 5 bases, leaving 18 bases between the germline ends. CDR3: CASSDTGFPGYGYTF. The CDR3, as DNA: TGTGCCAGTAGTGATACAGGGTTTCCAGGATATGGCTACACCTTC.

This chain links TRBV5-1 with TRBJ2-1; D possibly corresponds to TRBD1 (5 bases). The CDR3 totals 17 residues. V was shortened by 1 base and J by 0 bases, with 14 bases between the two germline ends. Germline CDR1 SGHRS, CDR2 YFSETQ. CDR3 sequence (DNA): TGCGCCAGCAGCTTGTACCTAGGACACAGCTCCTACAATGAGCAGTTCTTC. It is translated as CASSLYLGHSSYNEQFF. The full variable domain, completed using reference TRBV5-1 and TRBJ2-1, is KAGVTQTPRYLIKTRGQQVTLSCSPISGHRSVSWYQQTPGQGLQFLFEYFSETQRNKGNFPGRFSGRQFSNSRSEMNVSTLELGDSALYLCASSLYLGHSSYNEQFFGPGTRLTVL.

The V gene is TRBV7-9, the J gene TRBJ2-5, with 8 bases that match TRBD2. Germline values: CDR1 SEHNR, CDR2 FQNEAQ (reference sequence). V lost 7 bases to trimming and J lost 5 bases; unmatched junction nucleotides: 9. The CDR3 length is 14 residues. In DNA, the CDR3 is TGTGCCAGCAACCCCGGTCCGGGAGGGGAGACCCAGTACTTC. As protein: CASNPGPGGETQYF.

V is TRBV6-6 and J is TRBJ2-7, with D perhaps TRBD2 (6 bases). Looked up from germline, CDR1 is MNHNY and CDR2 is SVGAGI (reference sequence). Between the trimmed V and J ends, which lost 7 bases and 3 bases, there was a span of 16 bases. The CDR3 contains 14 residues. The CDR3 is CASNLMGGIYEQYF. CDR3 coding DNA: TGTGCCAGCAACCTAATGGGGGGAATCTACGAGCAGTACTTC.

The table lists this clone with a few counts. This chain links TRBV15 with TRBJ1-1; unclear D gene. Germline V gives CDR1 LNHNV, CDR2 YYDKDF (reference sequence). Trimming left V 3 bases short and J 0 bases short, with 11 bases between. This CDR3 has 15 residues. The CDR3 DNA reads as TGTGCCACCAGCAGGGCTCGAACCATGAACACTGAAGCTTTCTTT. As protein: CATSRARTMNTEAFF. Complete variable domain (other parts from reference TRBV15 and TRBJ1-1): DAMVIQNPRYQVTQFGKPVTLSCSQTLNHNVMYWYQQKSSQAPKLLFHYYDKDFNNEADTPDNFQSRRPNTSFCFLDIRSPGLGDTAMYLCATSRARTMNTEAFFGQGTRLTVV.

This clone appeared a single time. The CDR3, as DNA: TGTGCCAGCAGCTTACTGGCGGGAGGGGCCTACGAGCAGTACTTC. Translated: CASSLLAGGAYEQYF. This chain connects TRBV7-3 to TRBJ2-7, with 9 bases that match TRBD2. CDR3 length: 15 residues. J gave up 2 bases and V 2 bases, and 4 bases lay outside the gene matches. Germline V gene lookup returns CDR1 SGHTA and CDR2 FQGTGA.

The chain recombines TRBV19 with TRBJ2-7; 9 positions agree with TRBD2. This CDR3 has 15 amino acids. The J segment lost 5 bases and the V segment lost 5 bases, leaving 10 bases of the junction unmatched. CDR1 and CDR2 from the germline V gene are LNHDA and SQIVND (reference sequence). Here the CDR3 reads CASSLSSGAPHEQYF. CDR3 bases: TGTGCCAGTAGTCTTTCTAGCGGGGCCCCGCACGAGCAGTACTTC.

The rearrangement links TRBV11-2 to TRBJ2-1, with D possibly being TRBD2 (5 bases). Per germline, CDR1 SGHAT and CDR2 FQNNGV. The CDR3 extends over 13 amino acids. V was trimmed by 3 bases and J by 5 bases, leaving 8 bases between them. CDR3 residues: CASSFDGDNEQFF. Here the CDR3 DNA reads TGTGCCAGCAGCTTTGACGGGGACAATGAGCAGTTCTTC. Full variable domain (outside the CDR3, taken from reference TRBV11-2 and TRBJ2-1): EAGVAQSPRYKIIEKRQSVAFWCNPISGHATLYWYQQILGQGPKLLIQFQNNGVVDDSQLPKDRFSAERLKGVDSTLKIQPAKLEDSAVYLCASSFDGDNEQFFGPGTRLTVL.